The 27 T cell receptor beta chains given below trace back to one sample, sequenced in a study of technical replicates of blood from a few donors. The data were produced by immunoSEQ multiplex PCR, yet TCRdb's version contains in-frame clones alone and is incomplete. The table shows approximately 100,000 clones, with roughly 95% occurring only once. Sample: T cells isolated from PBMCs. These receptors were obtained from a human donor in good health.

The chain carries TRBV2 and TRBJ2-6, with D possibly matching TRBD1 (6 bases). The CDR3 runs 15 residues. Germline V gene lookup returns CDR1 SNHLY and CDR2 FYNNEI. Trimming cost V 6 bases and J 0 bases, with 9 bases left between them. CDR3 in amino acids: CASRTGTSGANVLTF. CDR3 coding DNA: TGTGCCAGCAGAACAGGGACCTCTGGGGCCAACGTCCTGACTTTC.

The rearrangement uses TRBV6-5 and TRBJ1-1; D not resolved. CDR3 length: 12 amino acids. The V gene lost 6 bases and the J gene lost 1 base, with 6 bases spanning the gap. Looked up from germline, CDR1 is MNHEY and CDR2 is SVGAGI. CDR3 coding DNA: TGTGCCAGCAGACGACAGAACACTGAAGCTTTCTTT. Its protein product is CASRRQNTEAFF.

The chain joins TRBV7-9 to TRBJ2-7, with TRBD1 matching 11 bases. The CDR3 extends over 15 amino acids. Germline V gene sequence: CDR1 SEHNR, CDR2 FQNEAQ (reference sequence). Unmatched junction bases numbered 6, after V lost 5 bases and J lost 3 bases. The CDR3 protein is CASSRGGTGGYEQYF. As DNA, the CDR3 is TGTGCCAGCAGCCGTGGGGGGACAGGGGGCTACGAGCAGTACTTC. The full variable domain, with the rest looked up from reference TRBV7-9 and TRBJ2-7, is DTGVSQNPRHKITKRGQNVTFRCDPISEHNRLYWYRQTLGQGPEFLTYFQNEAQLEKSRLLSDRFSAERPKGSFSTLEIQRTEQGDSAMYLCASSRGGTGGYEQYFGPGTRLTVT.

The J gene is TRBJ2-7, the V gene TRBV5-5; no clear D gene. The length of the CDR3 is 16 residues. V was trimmed by 3 bases and J by 2 bases, leaving 18 bases between them. The germline gives CDR1 SGHKS, CDR2 YYEKEE (reference sequence). CDR3 region: CASSWFWADPTYEQYF. The CDR3 bases are TGTGCCAGCAGCTGGTTCTGGGCTGATCCGACCTACGAGCAGTACTTC.

The V gene is TRBV4-1, the J gene TRBJ2-5; 12 nucleotides agree with TRBD2. Losses at the gene ends were 1 base for V and 2 bases for J; bases not matched to a gene: 11. CDR3 length: 19 amino acids. Per germline, CDR1 MGHRA and CDR2 YSYEKL. The CDR3 coding sequence is TGCGCCAGCAGCCAAGTAGGGCTAGCGGGAGGGCCGAGGCAAGAGACCCAGTACTTC. Translating it yields CASSQVGLAGGPRQETQYF.

The CDR3 nucleotides are TGTGCCAGCAGCTTGGCCGAAAAAAGTACAGGTAAATATGGCTACACCTTC. This codes for CASSLAEKSTGKYGYTF. The chain couples TRBV5-4 to TRBJ1-2; D is perhaps TRBD1 (5 bases). V lost 0 bases, J lost 5 bases, and 20 bases lay in between. This CDR3 spans 17 amino acids. Germline lookup yields CDR1 SGHNT and CDR2 YYREEE (reference sequence).

The chain links TRBV5-1 to TRBJ1-2, with a weak D call TRBD1 (5 bases). The CDR3 covers 14 residues. The V and J ends lost 0 bases and 3 bases respectively, with 9 bases between them. Germline loops: CDR1 SGHRS, CDR2 YFSETQ. CDR3 nucleotide sequence: TGCGCCAGCAGCTTGGGACAGCCCTACTATGGCTACACCTTC. It yields the protein CASSLGQPYYGYTF.

The V call is TRBV7-2, the J call TRBJ2-5; tentative D call: TRBD1 (6 bases). Trimming removed 4 bases from V and 5 bases from J, with 17 bases in between. The CDR3 consists of 15 residues. CDR1 is SGHTA, CDR2 FQGNSA, per germline. CDR3 sequence: CASSSRGTFGETQYF. CDR3 DNA sequence: TGTGCCAGCAGCTCTAGGGGGACGTTTGGCGAGACCCAGTACTTC.

V usage is TRBV6-5 and J usage is TRBJ2-1; 9 bases map to TRBD2. V lost 3 bases, J lost 2 bases, and 2 bases stayed unmatched. This CDR3 has 15 residues. Looked up from germline, CDR1 is MNHEY and CDR2 is SVGAGI. The DNA for the CDR3 is TGTGCCAGCAGTTATGGCGGGAGGGCCTACAATGAGCAGTTCTTC. It yields the protein CASSYGGRAYNEQFF.

The chain links TRBV27 to TRBJ2-2; a possible D gene is TRBD2 (5 bases). The CDR3 has 15 residues. Trimming stripped 5 bases from V and 1 base from J, with 11 bases between. Germline lookup yields CDR1 MNHEY and CDR2 SMNVEV (reference sequence). The CDR3, as DNA: TGTGCCAGCAGTATATATAGCGAGAACACCGGGGAGCTGTTTTTT. It codes for CASSIYSENTGELFF.

The J gene is TRBJ1-1, the V gene TRBV5-1; possible D gene TRBD1, 6 bases. The ends were cut back, 0 bases at V and 4 bases at J, with 7 bases in the middle. Looked up from germline, CDR1 is SGHRS and CDR2 is YFSETQ. This CDR3 region has 13 residues. CDR3 region: CASSLDRATEAFF. The CDR3, as DNA: TGCGCCAGCAGCTTGGACAGGGCCACTGAAGCTTTCTTT.

This rearrangement joins TRBV10-1 to TRBJ1-5; D uncertain. The V and J ends lost 3 bases and 2 bases respectively, with 14 bases between them. CDR1 and CDR2 (germline): WNHNN, SYGVQD (reference sequence). The CDR3 contains 16 residues. CDR3 bases: TGCGCCAGCAGTGAAGTCCCGCACCCGGGCAATCAGCCCCAGCATTTT. Encoded protein: CASSEVPHPGNQPQHF.

This chain uses TRBV7-8 with TRBJ2-1, with 9 bases that match TRBD2. The germline gives CDR1 SGHVS, CDR2 FQNEAQ. This CDR3 contains 16 residues. V was clipped by 5 bases and J by 0 bases; unmatched bases: 5. The CDR3 DNA is TGTGCCAGCAGCCCAACGACTAGCGGCTCCTACAATGAGCAGTTCTTC. Its protein is CASSPTTSGSYNEQFF.

The chain links TRBV5-4 to TRBJ2-7; tentatively, D is TRBD1 (6 bases). The CDR3 sequence is 14 residues long. Germline assignment: CDR1 SGHNT and CDR2 YYREEE (reference sequence). V dropped 4 bases and J dropped 1 base, with 12 bases sitting between them. Here the CDR3 DNA reads TGTGCCAGCAGCCTCCAACAGGGTTCCTACGAGCAGTACTTC. Protein product: CASSLQQGSYEQYF.

J is TRBJ2-4 and V is TRBV6-1, with TRBD1 identical over 9 bases. CDR1 is MNHNS, CDR2 SASEGT, per germline. The V segment lost 6 bases and the J segment 8 bases; nucleotides outside the gene matches: 5. This CDR3 is built from 13 residues. CDR3 nucleotides: TGTGCCAGCAGCACGGACAGGGGTGACATTCAGTACTTC. It specifies CASSTDRGDIQYF.

This clone was picked up one time. V gene TRBV25-1 combines with J gene TRBJ2-6; TRBD1 is a possible D gene (7 bases). Germline-derived CDR1 and CDR2 are MGHDK and SYGVNS. Trimming removed 8 bases from V and 0 bases from J, with 20 bases in between. There are 18 residues in the CDR3. In DNA form, the CDR3 reads TGTGCCAGCTCTTTCGGGGCAGGGGGGCCCTCTGGGGCCAACGTCCTGACTTTC. Its protein is CASSFGAGGPSGANVLTF.

The gene calls are TRBV5-1 and TRBJ1-2; tentatively, D is TRBD1 (5 bases). V was trimmed by 0 bases and J by 4 bases, leaving 7 bases between them. Germline CDR1 SGHRS, CDR2 YFSETQ. The CDR3 sequence is 13 residues long. The DNA for the CDR3 is TGCGCCAGCAGCTTGGAGGGGATCTATGGCTACACCTTC. As protein: CASSLEGIYGYTF.

The rearrangement joins TRBV5-4 to TRBJ2-3; 8 bases match TRBD2. The CDR3 has 12 amino acids. From germline, CDR1 is SGHNT and CDR2 YYREEE (reference sequence). V was clipped by 4 bases and J by 6 bases; unmatched bases: 1. DNA of the CDR3: TGTGCCAGCAGCCCGGGGGGGGATACGCAGTATTTT. It is translated as CASSPGGDTQYF.

This clone was found once. This chain links TRBV5-1 with TRBJ2-7, with D perhaps matching TRBD1 (6 bases). V dropped 4 bases and J dropped 1 base, with 24 bases sitting between them. Germline V gives CDR1 SGHRS, CDR2 YFSETQ. The CDR3 is made up of 18 amino acids. CDR3 sequence: CASSPDLTGRRTSYEQYF. In nucleotides, the CDR3 is TGCGCCAGCAGCCCCGATTTGACAGGCAGAAGAACGTCCTACGAGCAGTACTTC.

This chain links TRBV5-3 with TRBJ2-7; unclear D gene. TRBV5-3 is classed as an ORF, of uncertain function. V was cut by 4 bases and J by 1 base, with 6 bases left in between. This CDR3 has 12 residues. The CDR3 DNA sequence: TGTGCCAGAAGCCTTGTTTCCTACGAGCAGTACTTC. Translated: CARSLVSYEQYF.

The rearrangement uses TRBV4-1 and TRBJ2-1, with TRBD1 identical over 9 bases. Germline V CDR1 and CDR2: MGHRA, YSYEKL. Unmatched junction bases numbered 5, after V lost 3 bases and J lost 2 bases. This CDR3 is 16 amino acids long. CDR3 loop: CASSHAGQGPYNEQFF. CDR3 bases: TGCGCCAGCAGCCACGCTGGACAGGGGCCCTACAATGAGCAGTTCTTC.

The chain combines TRBV27 with TRBJ1-6, with 9 bases lining up with TRBD1. Germline V gene sequence: CDR1 MNHEY, CDR2 SMNVEV (reference sequence). The CDR3 has 17 amino acids. The J segment lost 2 bases and the V segment lost 2 bases, leaving 4 bases of the junction unmatched. Written as DNA, the CDR3 is TGTGCCAGCAGTTTAGGAAACAGGGGGCCCTATAATTCACCCCTCCACTTT. This encodes CASSLGNRGPYNSPLHF.

V and J are TRBV5-1 and TRBJ1-1, with TRBD1 identical over 10 bases. The CDR3 is 17 amino acids. Germline V gene lookup returns CDR1 SGHRS and CDR2 YFSETQ. The trim removed 1 base at V and 2 bases at J, leaving 8 bases unmatched. CDR3 amino acids: CASSLSGTGVTNTEAFF. In DNA, the CDR3 is TGCGCCAGCAGCTTGTCGGGGACAGGGGTAACTAACACTGAAGCTTTCTTT.

The chain carries TRBV28 and TRBJ2-2; D perhaps matches TRBD2 (5 bases). Germline V gene lookup returns CDR1 MDHEN and CDR2 SYDVKM. The V end was cut by 10 bases, the J end by 4 bases, with 16 bases between. This CDR3 comprises 14 residues. CDR3 sequence reads: CATETTPGTGELFF. Written as DNA, the CDR3 is TGTGCCACGGAGACTACCCCGGGCACCGGGGAGCTGTTTTTT. Full variable domain (outside the CDR3, taken from reference TRBV28 and TRBJ2-2): DVKVTQSSRYLVKRTGEKVFLECVQDMDHENMFWYRQDPGLGLRLIYFSYDVKMKEKGDIPEGYSVSREKKERFSLILESASTNQTSMYLCATETTPGTGELFFGEGSRLTVL.

This clone was seen once. J is TRBJ2-7 and V is TRBV29-1; the match to TRBD1 covers 11 bases. The CDR3 runs 14 residues. The V gene end was trimmed by 6 bases and the J gene end by 3 bases; junction bases not matched to a gene: 7. CDR1 is SQVTM, CDR2 ANQGSEA, per germline. CDR3: CSVDSGTGGYEQYF. For the CDR3, the DNA is TGCAGCGTCGACTCCGGGACAGGGGGCTACGAGCAGTACTTC.

The chain employs TRBV5-1 and TRBJ2-7; TRBD1 aligns across 7 bases. Trimming cost V 2 bases and J 4 bases; bases outside gene matches: 0. Germline CDR1 is SGHRS and CDR2 is YFSETQ. The CDR3 is 12 residues long. The DNA of the CDR3 is TGCGCCAGCAGCTTACAGGGGTACGAGCAGTACTTC. It specifies CASSLQGYEQYF. The full variable domain, in which reference TRBV5-1 and TRBJ2-7 provide the parts outside the CDR3, is KAGVTQTPRYLIKTRGQQVTLSCSPISGHRSVSWYQQTPGQGLQFLFEYFSETQRNKGNFPGRFSGRQFSNSRSEMNVSTLELGDSALYLCASSLQGYEQYFGPGTRLTVT.

The rearrangement joins TRBV13 to TRBJ2-2, with D perhaps TRBD2 (6 bases). This CDR3 contains 16 residues. Trimming pared 3 bases from V and 0 bases from J, leaving 11 bases between. Per germline, CDR1 PRHDT and CDR2 FYEKMQ (reference sequence). The CDR3 nucleotides are TGTGCCAGCAGCTTTGAGGGACTCTCGAACACCGGGGAGCTGTTTTTT. As protein: CASSFEGLSNTGELFF.